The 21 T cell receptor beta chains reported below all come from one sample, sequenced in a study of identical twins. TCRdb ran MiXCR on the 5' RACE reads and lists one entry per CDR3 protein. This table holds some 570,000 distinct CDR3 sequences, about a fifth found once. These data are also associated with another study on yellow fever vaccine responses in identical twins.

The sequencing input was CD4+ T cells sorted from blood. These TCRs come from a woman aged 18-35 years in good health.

The DNA of the CDR3 is TGTGCCAGCGAGCGGGAGGGGCTCAATGAGCAGTTCTTC. This encodes CASEREGLNEQFF. J is TRBJ2-1 and V is TRBV19; TRBD2 aligns across 10 bases. Germline V gene lookup returns CDR1 LNHDA and CDR2 SQIVND (reference sequence). With V trimmed by 9 bases and J by 6 bases, 5 bases remained unmatched. The CDR3 extends over 13 amino acids.

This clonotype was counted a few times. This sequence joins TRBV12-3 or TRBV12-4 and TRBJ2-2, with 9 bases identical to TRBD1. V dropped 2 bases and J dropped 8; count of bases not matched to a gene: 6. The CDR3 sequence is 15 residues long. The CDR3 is CASSLRGTGRGELFF. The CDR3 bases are TGTGCCAGCAGTTTACGGGGGACAGGGAGAGGGGAGCTGTTTTTT.

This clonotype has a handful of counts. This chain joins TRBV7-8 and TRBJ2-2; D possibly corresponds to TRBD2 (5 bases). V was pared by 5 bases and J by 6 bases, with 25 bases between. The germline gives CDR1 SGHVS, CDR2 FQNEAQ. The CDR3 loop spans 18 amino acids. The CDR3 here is CASSPGLGLLVGSGELFF. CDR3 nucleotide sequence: TGTGCCAGCAGCCCGGGTTTAGGTTTACTAGTTGGGTCCGGGGAGCTGTTTTTT.

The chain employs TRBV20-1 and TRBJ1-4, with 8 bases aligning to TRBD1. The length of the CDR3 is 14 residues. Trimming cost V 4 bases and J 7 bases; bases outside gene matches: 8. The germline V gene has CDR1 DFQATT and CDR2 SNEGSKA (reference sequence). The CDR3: CSATDRVFGEKLFF. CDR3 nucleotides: TGCAGTGCTACGGACAGGGTTTTCGGTGAAAAACTGTTTTTT.

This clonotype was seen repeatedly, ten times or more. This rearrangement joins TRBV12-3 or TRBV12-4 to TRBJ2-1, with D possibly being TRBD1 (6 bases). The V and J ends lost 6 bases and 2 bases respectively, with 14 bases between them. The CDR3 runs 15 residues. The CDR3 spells CASSRTGKAYNEQFF. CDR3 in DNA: TGTGCCAGCAGCCGAACAGGGAAAGCCTACAATGAGCAGTTCTTC.

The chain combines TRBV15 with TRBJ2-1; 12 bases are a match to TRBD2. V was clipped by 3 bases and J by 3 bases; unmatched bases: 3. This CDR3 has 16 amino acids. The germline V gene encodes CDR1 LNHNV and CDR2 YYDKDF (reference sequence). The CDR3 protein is CATSRELAGGYNEQFF. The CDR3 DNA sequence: TGTGCCACCAGCAGGGAACTAGCGGGAGGCTACAATGAGCAGTTCTTC.

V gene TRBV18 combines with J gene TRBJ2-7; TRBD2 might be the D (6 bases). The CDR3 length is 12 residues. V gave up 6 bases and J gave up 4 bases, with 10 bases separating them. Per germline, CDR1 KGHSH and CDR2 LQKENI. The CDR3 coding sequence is TGTGCCAGCTCCGGGGGAGAATACGAGCAGTACGTC. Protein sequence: CASSGGEYEQYV.

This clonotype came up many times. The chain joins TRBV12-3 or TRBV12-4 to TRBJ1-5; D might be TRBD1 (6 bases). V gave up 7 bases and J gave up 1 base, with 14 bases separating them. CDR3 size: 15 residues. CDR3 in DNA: TGTGCCAGCAACAAACAGGGTGTGAGCAATCAGCCCCAGCATTTT. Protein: CASNKQGVSNQPQHF.

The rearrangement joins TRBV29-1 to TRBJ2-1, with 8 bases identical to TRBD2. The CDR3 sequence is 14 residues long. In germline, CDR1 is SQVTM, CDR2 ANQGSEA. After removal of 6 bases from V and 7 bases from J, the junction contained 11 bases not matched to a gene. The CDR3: CSVDDGTRGNEQFF. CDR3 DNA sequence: TGCAGCGTGGATGACGGGACTAGAGGGAATGAGCAGTTCTTC.

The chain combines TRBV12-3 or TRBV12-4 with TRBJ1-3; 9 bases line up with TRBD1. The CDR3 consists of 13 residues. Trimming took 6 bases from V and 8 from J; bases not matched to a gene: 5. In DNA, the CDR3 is TGTGCCAGCAGCCTGGACAGGGGCGACACCATATATTTT. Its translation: CASSLDRGDTIYF.

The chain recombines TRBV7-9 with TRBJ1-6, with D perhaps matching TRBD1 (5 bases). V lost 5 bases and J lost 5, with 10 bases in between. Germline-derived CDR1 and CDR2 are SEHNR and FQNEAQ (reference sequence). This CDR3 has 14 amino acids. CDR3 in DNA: TGTGCCAGCAGCGCTCAAGGGGATAATTCACCCCTCCACTTT. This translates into CASSAQGDNSPLHF.

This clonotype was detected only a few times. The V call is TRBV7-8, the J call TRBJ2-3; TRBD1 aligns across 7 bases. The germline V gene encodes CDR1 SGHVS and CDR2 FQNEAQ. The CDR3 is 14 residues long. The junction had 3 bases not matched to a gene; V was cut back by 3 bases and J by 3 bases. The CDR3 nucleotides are TGTGCCAGCAGCTTCGACAGGGAGACAGATACGCAGTATTTT. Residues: CASSFDRETDTQYF. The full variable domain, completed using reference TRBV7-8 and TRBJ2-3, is GAGVSQSPRYKVAKRGQDVALRCDPISGHVSLFWYQQALGQGPEFLTYFQNEAQLDKSGLPSDRFFAERPEGSVSTLKIQRTQQEDSAVYLCASSFDRETDTQYFGPGTRLTVL.

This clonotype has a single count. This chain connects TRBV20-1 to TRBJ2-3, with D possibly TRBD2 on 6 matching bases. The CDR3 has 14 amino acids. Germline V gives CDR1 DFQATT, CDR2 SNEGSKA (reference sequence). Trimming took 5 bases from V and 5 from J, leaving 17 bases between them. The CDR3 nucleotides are TGCAGTGCTGCCAGCGTGGTGGGGGGAGATACGCAGTATTTT. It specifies CSAASVVGGDTQYF.

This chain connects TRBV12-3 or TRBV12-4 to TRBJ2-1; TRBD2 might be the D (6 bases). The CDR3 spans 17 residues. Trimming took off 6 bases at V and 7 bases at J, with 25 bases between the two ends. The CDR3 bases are TGTGCCAGCAGCCCTGATTGGGGGGTGGGGCTAGGGAATGAGCAGTTCTTC. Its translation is CASSPDWGVGLGNEQFF.

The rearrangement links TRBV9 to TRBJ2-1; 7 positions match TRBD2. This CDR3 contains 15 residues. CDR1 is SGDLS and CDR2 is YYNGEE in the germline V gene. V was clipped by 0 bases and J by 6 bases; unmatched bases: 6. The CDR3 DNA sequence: TGTGCCAGCAGCGTAGTCGCGGGAGTAGTCAATGAGCAGTTCTTC. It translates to CASSVVAGVVNEQFF.

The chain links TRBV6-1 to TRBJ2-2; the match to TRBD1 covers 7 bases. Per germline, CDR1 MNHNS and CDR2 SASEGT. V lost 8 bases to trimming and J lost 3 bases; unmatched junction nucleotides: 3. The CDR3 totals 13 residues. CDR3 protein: CASLGQYTGELFF. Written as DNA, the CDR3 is TGTGCCAGCTTGGGACAGTACACCGGGGAGCTGTTTTTT.

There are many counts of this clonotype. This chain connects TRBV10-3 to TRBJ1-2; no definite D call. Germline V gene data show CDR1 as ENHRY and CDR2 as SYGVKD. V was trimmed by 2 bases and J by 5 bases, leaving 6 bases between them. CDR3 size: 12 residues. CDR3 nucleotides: TGTGCCATCAGTGAGGATACTTATGGCTACACCTTC. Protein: CAISEDTYGYTF.

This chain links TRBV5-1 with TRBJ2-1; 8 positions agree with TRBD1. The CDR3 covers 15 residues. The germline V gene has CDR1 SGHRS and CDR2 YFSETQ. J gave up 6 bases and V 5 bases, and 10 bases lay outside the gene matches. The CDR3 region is CASRQSGGYTNEQFF. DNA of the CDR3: TGCGCCAGCAGGCAATCAGGGGGCTATACCAATGAGCAGTTCTTC.

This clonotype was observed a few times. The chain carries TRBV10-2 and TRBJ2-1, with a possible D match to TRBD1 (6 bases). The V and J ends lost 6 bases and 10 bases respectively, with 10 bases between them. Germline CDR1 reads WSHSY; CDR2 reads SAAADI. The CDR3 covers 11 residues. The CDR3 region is CASSAGVEQFF. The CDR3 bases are TGCGCCAGCAGCGCAGGGGTGGAGCAGTTCTTC.

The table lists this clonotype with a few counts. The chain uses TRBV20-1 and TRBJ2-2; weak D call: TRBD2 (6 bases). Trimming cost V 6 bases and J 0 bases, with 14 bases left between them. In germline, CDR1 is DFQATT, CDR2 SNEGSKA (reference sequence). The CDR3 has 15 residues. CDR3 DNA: TGCAGTGCCAGATTCGGGGGACCGAACACCGGGGAGCTGTTTTTT. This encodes CSARFGGPNTGELFF.

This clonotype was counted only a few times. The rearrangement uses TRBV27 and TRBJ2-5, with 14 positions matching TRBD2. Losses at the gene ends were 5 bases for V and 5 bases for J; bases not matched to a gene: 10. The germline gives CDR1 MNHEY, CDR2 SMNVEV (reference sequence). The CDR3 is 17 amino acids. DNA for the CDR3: TGTGCCAGCAGTCCCCAGGGACTAGCGGGAGCTTTGGAGACCCAGTACTTC. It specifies CASSPQGLAGALETQYF.